Sequencing of this TCR beta chain was carried out in a study of regulatory T cells in long-lasting Graves disease (dated by TCRdb to about 2021). Turning to the overall study: Persistent Graves' disease was defined as antithyroid drug treatment for over 5 years with persistently positive TSH receptor autoantibodies. A total of roughly 33 samples underwent TCR sequencing: about 13 from persistent and around 20 from newly diagnosed Graves' disease patients. Patients with persistent Graves' disease were compared with patients with newly diagnosed Graves' disease using TCR sequencing and RNA sequencing of peripheral blood. Antithyroid drugs had been taken for 8.5 to 11 years on average by persistent Graves' disease patients in the clinical cohort. The study was conducted in China and was registered as a clinical trial.

The full study reports these points: Persistent Graves' disease patients showed lower TCR Shannon entropy and fewer highly expanded clones than newly diagnosed patients, suggesting clonal expansion. The small sample size was acknowledged by the authors as a limitation that may reduce accuracy. Peripheral blood alone was examined, since thyroid tissue, which constituted the primary lesion, could not be accessed. Persistent patients shared more public clonotypes among themselves (fewer than 3,000) than newly diagnosed patients did (more than 850). Persistent disease showed preferential use of TRBV28, TRBJ1-2 and TRBJ2-5, whereas newly diagnosed disease favored TRBV20-1 and TRBJ2-1. Only the TCR beta chain was sequenced and analyzed.

Relative to germline, V is missing 5 bases and J is missing 5 bases, with 5 bases of the junction outside any gene match. The germline V gene encodes CDR1 SGHRS and CDR2 YFSETQ. From the cysteine through the phenylalanine, the CDR3 covers 14 amino acids. Of the read, only the CDR3 DNA is kept; its 42 bases are in frame from base 1. The library was obtained by multiplex PCR. This sample was sequenced with an Illumina HiSeq 4000. To build TCR beta libraries, CDR3 regions were amplified by Arm-PCR using iRepertoire HTBI primers. Before sequencing, the PCR products underwent gel purification. Under the source paper's analysis protocol: A total of 62 TRBV and some 15 TRBJ segments were identified across samples and were used for gene usage analysis of CDR3 amino acid clonotypes. Filtered high-quality paired reads were merged into contigs using COPE and FqMerger. BLAST was used to align contigs to IMGT TRBV, TRBD and TRBJ reference genes, and CDR3 was defined according to IMGT. Any clonotype with a frequency above 0.1% was counted as a highly expanded clone. Shannon entropy served as the measure of repertoire diversity, while the Gini coefficient captured V-J evenness. Public clonotypes were defined as clonotypes shared by more than one individual. TCRdb took the public reads, trimmed them with fastp at Q25, ran MiXCR for clone calling and kept in-frame beta chains. Identical CDR3 proteins give one entry, which carries the most common genes and DNA. These V and J calls are TCRdb output, not the study's own analysis. The sample includes 400,000 to 450,000 distinct CDR3 sequences, with 23% observed a single time. The top ten hold roughly 30% of the sample.

The meaning of the sample's time point label: persistent/refractory GD, antithyroid drugs over 5 years with positive TRAb. RNA was extracted from PBMCs in TRIzol for both TCR sequencing and RNA sequencing. Graves' disease was diagnosed according to American Thyroid Association guidelines. The patients came from an endocrinology department in Xi'an, China. From each patient, around 9.3 milliliters of peripheral blood was collected into an EDTA anticoagulant tube. Ficoll Paque Plus density gradient separation was used to isolate PBMCs, and no further T cell sorting was done. An Agilent 2100 Bioanalyzer and agarose gel were used to check RNA quality, while a NanoDrop 2000 measured RNA concentration. This clonotype has more than one count but fewer than ten. Its binding antigen is unknown. The record has no base qualities; no much larger clone is one base away.

Sequencing was performed on peripheral blood mononuclear cells (PBMCs), taken when the disease was refractory, from a patient treated with antithyroid drugs. The rearrangement joined TRBV5-1 to TRBJ1-4; 8 bases in the junction line up with TRBD1. This TCR was sampled from a female donor with Graves disease. At the DNA level, the sequence is TGCGCCAGCAGAACCGGGACAGGAAATGAAAAACTGTTTTTT. The encoded protein is CASRTGTGNEKLFF.